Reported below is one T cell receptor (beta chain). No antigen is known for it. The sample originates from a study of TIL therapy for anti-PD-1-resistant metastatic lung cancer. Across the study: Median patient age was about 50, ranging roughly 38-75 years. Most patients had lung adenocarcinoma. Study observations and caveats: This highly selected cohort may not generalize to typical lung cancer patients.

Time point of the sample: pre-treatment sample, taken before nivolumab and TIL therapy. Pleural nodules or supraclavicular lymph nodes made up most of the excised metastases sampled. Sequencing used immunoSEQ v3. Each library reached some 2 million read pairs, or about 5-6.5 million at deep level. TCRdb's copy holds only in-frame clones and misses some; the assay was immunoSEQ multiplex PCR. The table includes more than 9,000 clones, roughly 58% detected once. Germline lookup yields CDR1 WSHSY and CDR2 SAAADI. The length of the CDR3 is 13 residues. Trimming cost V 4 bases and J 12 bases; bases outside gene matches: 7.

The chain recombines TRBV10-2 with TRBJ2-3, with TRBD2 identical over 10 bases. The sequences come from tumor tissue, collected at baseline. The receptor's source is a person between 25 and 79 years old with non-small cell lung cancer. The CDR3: CASSVASGSSQYF. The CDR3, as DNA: TGCGCCAGCAGTGTCGCTAGCGGGAGTTCCCAGTATTTT.